A single sample gave rise to the 10 T cell receptor beta chains below, sequenced in a study of spatial heterogeneity in lung cancer. One entry per CDR3 protein, called by TCRdb with MiXCR from the 5' RACE reads. Here the sample spans 25,000 or so distinct CDR3 sequences, roughly 4.8% being singletons. Sample time point: sample taken at primary tumor resection. Without sorting, whole RNA was sequenced from tumor, nontumor lung or frozen PBMC. The starting material was PBMCs, obtained at surgery. These receptors were taken from a male donor with early-stage non-small cell lung cancer.

Ten or more counts support this clonotype. V and J are TRBV10-2 and TRBJ1-5; D ambiguous. The CDR3 covers 15 residues. Trimming removed 3 bases at V and 0 bases at J, with 9 bases between. Germline-derived CDR1 and CDR2 are WSHSY and SAAADI. The CDR3 region is CASSDWQHSNQPQHF. The DNA of the CDR3 is TGCGCCAGCAGTGATTGGCAGCATAGCAATCAGCCCCAGCATTTT.

This clonotype was recorded at least ten times. The chain has TRBV12-3 or TRBV12-4 and TRBJ2-3; TRBD2 might be the D (6 bases). Trimming pared 6 bases from V and 10 bases from J, leaving 23 bases between. This CDR3 region has 15 residues. The CDR3 region has the DNA TGTGCCAGCAGCTCAGGGACTTTTTTAAGGGCGGCGCAGTATTTT. Protein: CASSSGTFLRAAQYF.

This clonotype was seen at least ten times. The V gene is TRBV9, the J gene TRBJ2-1; TRBD2 matches 16 bases. The CDR3 covers 18 residues. Per the germline V gene, CDR1 is SGDLS and CDR2 is YYNGEE. Losses at the gene ends were 10 bases for V and 10 bases for J; bases not matched to a gene: 20. The CDR3 DNA reads TGTGCCTCCTCACCGGGACTAGCGGGGGGGGACGAGATCGTCGAGCAGTTCTTC. The encoded protein is CASSPGLAGGDEIVEQFF. Based on the CDR3 plus reference TRBV9 and TRBJ2-1, the full variable domain is DSGVTQTPKHLITATGQRVTLRCSPRSGDLSVYWYQQSLDQGLQFLIQYYNGEERAKGNILERFSAQQFPDLHSELNLSSLELGDSALYFCASSPGLAGGDEIVEQFFGPGTRLTVL.

This clonotype was observed at least ten times. This chain links TRBV27 with TRBJ2-2; TRBD1 agrees at 7 bases. There are 16 residues in the CDR3. Germline assignment: CDR1 MNHEY and CDR2 SMNVEV (reference sequence). Germline trimming cut 4 bases from V and 5 bases from J; bases unmatched to any gene: 10. The CDR3 DNA reads as TGTGCCAGCAGTTCCAACAGGGGCGCGATGACCGGGGAGCTGTTTTTT. Its protein is CASSSNRGAMTGELFF.

A few counts support this clonotype. The junction and the germline gene differ at one end; a read error may be behind it. The V call is TRBV12-3 or TRBV12-4, the J call TRBJ2-6; D tentatively fits TRBD1 or TRBD2 (6 bases each). This CDR3 is 18 amino acids long. The CDR3 bases are TGTGCCAACAGTTTATTTCGGGGGCTGGTATCTGGGGCCAACGTCCTGACTTTC. Translated: CANSLFRGLVSGANVLTF.

A word on this clonotype: A much larger clone differs by one base, so this may be a read error. V usage is TRBV6-6 and J usage is TRBJ2-3, with 9 bases fitting TRBD1. The tail of the sequence fits TRBJ1-5 better, so the J call may be wrong. The CDR3 contains 15 residues. Germline V lookup: CDR1 MNHNY, CDR2 SVGAGI (reference sequence). Here the CDR3 DNA reads TGTGCCAGCAGTGCTCCGGGACAGGGCACAGATACGCAGCATTTT. This encodes CASSAPGQGTDTQHF.

This clonotype was seen repeatedly, ten times or more. The chain is built from TRBV20-1 and TRBJ2-4; D not certain. V lost 3 bases and J 0 bases, leaving 9 bases between the germline ends. This CDR3 comprises 14 residues. Germline CDR1 DFQATT, CDR2 SNEGSKA (reference sequence). The CDR3 sequence is CSARESGAKNIQYF. DNA for the CDR3: TGCAGTGCTAGGGAATCGGGAGCCAAAAACATTCAGTACTTC.

This clonotype was counted many times. V is TRBV27 and J is TRBJ1-2; 10 bases fit TRBD1. Losses at the gene ends were 4 bases for V and 7 bases for J; bases not matched to a gene: 6. This CDR3 comprises 14 residues. Germline V gene lookup returns CDR1 MNHEY and CDR2 SMNVEV (reference sequence). CDR3 region: CASSSPTGGFGYTF. CDR3 coding DNA: TGTGCCAGCAGTTCCCCGACAGGGGGCTTTGGCTACACCTTC.

This clonotype was seen many times. The chain uses TRBV18 and TRBJ2-7; D is possibly TRBD1 or TRBD2 (5 bases each). The CDR3 runs 14 residues. V gave up 3 bases and J gave up 7 bases, with 16 bases separating them. Germline CDR1 KGHSH, CDR2 LQKENI. CDR3 coding DNA: TGTGCCAGCTCACCTGAGGGACGGCCACCGGAGCAGTACTTC. As protein: CASSPEGRPPEQYF.

This clonotype was detected ten times or more. The genes are TRBV5-1 and TRBJ2-2, with 7 bases matching TRBD1. This CDR3 spans 15 amino acids. The germline V gene has CDR1 SGHRS and CDR2 YFSETQ. V lost 4 bases to trimming and J lost 1 base; unmatched junction nucleotides: 4. This chain's CDR3 is CASSARTGNTGELFF. The DNA for the CDR3 is TGCGCCAGCAGCGCCCGGACAGGGAACACCGGGGAGCTGTTTTTT.